This TCR beta chain was recorded in a study of regulatory T cells in long-lasting Graves disease. Both iRepertoire HTBI primers and Arm-PCR of CDR3 regions were used to build the TCR beta libraries. In the study's own analysis: Across samples, 60 or so TRBV and some 15 TRBJ segments were found. TCRdb re-derived calls from the multiplex PCR reads in MiXCR, one entry per CDR3 protein. TCRdb assigned the V and J calls; the authors' analysis was not used. The data hold about 380,000 distinct CDR3 sequences, with less than 20% observed a single time. Germline values: CDR1 SQVTM, CDR2 ANQGSEA. V was trimmed by 1 base and J by 1 base, leaving 7 bases between them. CDR3 length: 13 amino acids. Described time point: newly diagnosed GD, antithyroid drugs for less than 3 months. PBMC-extracted RNA yielded the TCR library. Study observations and caveats: Persistent disease samples used TRBV28, TRBJ1-2 and TRBJ2-5 preferentially. Public clonotype sharing was higher in persistent than newly diagnosed patients.

This clonotype showed up just a few times. Its antigen is unknown. Sequenced here: peripheral blood mononuclear cells (PBMCs), sampled at new diagnosis, from a patient treated with antithyroid drugs. The TCR originated in a female donor with Graves disease. V is TRBV29-1 and J is TRBJ1-1; D ambiguous. DNA for the CDR3: TGCAGCGTTGAAGGGTTCTGGAACACTGAAGCTTTCTTT. This encodes CSVEGFWNTEAFF.